The source of this T cell receptor beta chain is a study of blood T cells in healthy people across ages. This clonotype was recorded a few times. A second PCR, run for roughly 7 to 12 cycles, used a sample-barcoded 5' primer plus a J-beta primer mix. TCRdb processed the 5' RACE reads anew with MiXCR; each CDR3 protein has one entry. The sample holds 600,000 or so distinct CDR3 sequences; about 30% are singletons and the top ten take around 14%. Trimming took off 6 bases at V and 13 bases at J, with 8 bases between the two ends. CDR3 length: 9 residues. The germline V gene has CDR1 SGHTS and CDR2 YDEGEE.

This TCR came from a woman older than 75 in good health. The sequencing sample was made of blood. The J gene is TRBJ2-1, the V gene TRBV5-8, with D unclear. CDR3 residues: CASTHSQFF. The CDR3 DNA reads TGTGCCAGCACCCATTCCCAGTTCTTC.